This T cell receptor beta chain appears in the sequencing data of a study of molecular identifiers for immune sequencing clone quantification. Overall study findings and caveats: The share of molecules held by clones above 20 RNA copies was over 99% in effector cells and under 1% in naive cells.

Turning to this clonotype: Its antigen is as yet unknown.

As previously described, bulk TCR libraries were made using listed TCR primers. In TCRdb, the PCR reads were re-called with MiXCR into one record per CDR3 protein. The sample includes 12,000 or so distinct CDR3 sequences, under 20% of them seen just once. The CDR3 is 15 amino acids. Trimming removed 6 bases from V and 5 bases from J; junction bases left unmatched: 12. CDR1 and CDR2 from the germline V gene are MNHEY and SVGAGI. For naive CD8 T cells, sorting used the CD8+CD4-CCR7+CD45RA+ phenotype. This sequence was found in a human donor in good health. Some libraries in this study had Jurkat cell RNA spiked in. The sequenced sample consisted of naive CD8+ T cells from blood, with Jurkat cell RNA spiked in. Stated subset: FACS-sorted CD8+CD4-CCR7+CD45RA+ naive T cells. The rearrangement uses TRBV6-5 and TRBJ2-7, with 8 nucleotides matching TRBD2. DNA of the CDR3: TGTGCCAGCAGCCCCTCTGCGGGAGGTTGCCACGAGCAGTACTTC. Residues: CASSPSAGGCHEQYF.